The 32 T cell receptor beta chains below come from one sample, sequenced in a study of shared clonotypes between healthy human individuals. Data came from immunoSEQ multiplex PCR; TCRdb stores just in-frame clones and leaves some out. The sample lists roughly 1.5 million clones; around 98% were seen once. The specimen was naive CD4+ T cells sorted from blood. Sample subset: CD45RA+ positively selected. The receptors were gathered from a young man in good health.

In DNA form, the CDR3 reads TGTGCCAGCAGCTATGGGGACAGAAACACCGGGGAGCTGTTTTTT. Residues: CASSYGDRNTGELFF. The chain is built from TRBV28 and TRBJ2-2, with 7 bases aligning to TRBD1. The CDR3 loop spans 15 amino acids. Losses at the gene ends were 6 bases for V and 2 bases for J; bases not matched to a gene: 6. Germline V gene sequence: CDR1 MDHEN, CDR2 SYDVKM.

Here the CDR3 reads CSVGSLAGGEQYF. CDR3 coding DNA: TGCAGCGTTGGGTCCCTAGCGGGAGGCGAGCAGTACTTC. The J gene is TRBJ2-7, the V gene TRBV29-1; 11 bases align to TRBD2. This CDR3 has 13 residues. Germline-derived CDR1 and CDR2 are SQVTM and ANQGSEA. V was pared by 4 bases and J by 6 bases, with 5 bases of the junction left unmatched.

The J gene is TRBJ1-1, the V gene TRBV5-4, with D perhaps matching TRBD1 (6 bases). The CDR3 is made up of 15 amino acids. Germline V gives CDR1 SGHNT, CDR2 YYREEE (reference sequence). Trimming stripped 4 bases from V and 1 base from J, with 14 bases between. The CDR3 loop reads CASSPLRGKNTEAFF. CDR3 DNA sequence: TGTGCCAGCAGCCCGCTTAGGGGGAAGAACACTGAAGCTTTCTTT.

This CDR3 is CASSYRDSNNEQFF. The CDR3 DNA follows: TGTGCCAGCAGTTACCGGGACAGTAACAATGAGCAGTTCTTC. V and J are TRBV6-6 and TRBJ2-1; 7 bases agree with TRBD1. The CDR3 runs to 14 residues. In germline, CDR1 is MNHNY, CDR2 SVGAGI (reference sequence). V shed 2 bases, J shed 5 bases, and the junction held 3 bases outside the gene matches.

This CDR3 reads CASSLKLQGEQYF. In DNA, the CDR3 is TGCGCCAGCAGCTTGAAGTTGCAGGGGGAGCAGTACTTC. The chain links TRBV5-1 to TRBJ2-7; the D gene is possibly TRBD1 (6 bases). The V and J ends lost 1 base and 7 bases respectively, with 12 bases between them. The CDR3 contains 13 residues. CDR1 is SGHRS and CDR2 is YFSETQ in the germline V gene.

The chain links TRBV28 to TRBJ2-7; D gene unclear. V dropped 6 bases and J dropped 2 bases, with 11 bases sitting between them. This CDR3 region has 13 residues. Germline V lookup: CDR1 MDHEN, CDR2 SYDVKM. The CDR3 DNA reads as TGTGCCAGCAGCTCACCCCTACCCTACGAGCAGTACTTC. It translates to CASSSPLPYEQYF.

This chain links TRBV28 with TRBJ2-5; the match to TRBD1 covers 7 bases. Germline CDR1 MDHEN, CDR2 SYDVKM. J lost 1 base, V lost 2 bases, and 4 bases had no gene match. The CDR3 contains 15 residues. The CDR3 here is CASSLPWDSQETQYF. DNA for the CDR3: TGTGCCAGCAGTTTACCCTGGGACAGCCAAGAGACCCAGTACTTC.

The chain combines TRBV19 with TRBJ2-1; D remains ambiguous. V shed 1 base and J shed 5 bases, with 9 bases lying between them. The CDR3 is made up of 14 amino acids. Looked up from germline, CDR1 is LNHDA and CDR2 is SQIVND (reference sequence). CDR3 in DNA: TGTGCCAGTAGTATAGTGGGCTGGCACAATGAGCAGTTCTTC. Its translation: CASSIVGWHNEQFF.

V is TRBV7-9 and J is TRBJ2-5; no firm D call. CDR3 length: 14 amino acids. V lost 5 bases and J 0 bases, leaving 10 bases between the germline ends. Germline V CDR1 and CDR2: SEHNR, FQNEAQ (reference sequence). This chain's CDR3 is CASSRERYQETQYF. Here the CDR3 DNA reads TGTGCCAGCAGCCGAGAGAGGTACCAAGAGACCCAGTACTTC.

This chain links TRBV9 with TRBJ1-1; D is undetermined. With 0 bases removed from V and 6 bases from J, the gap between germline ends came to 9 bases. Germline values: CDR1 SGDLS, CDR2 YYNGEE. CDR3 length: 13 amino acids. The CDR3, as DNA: TGTGCCAGCAGCGTAGGATGGAGGGCTGAAGCTTTCTTT. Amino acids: CASSVGWRAEAFF. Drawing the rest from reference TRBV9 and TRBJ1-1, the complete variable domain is DSGVTQTPKHLITATGQRVTLRCSPRSGDLSVYWYQQSLDQGLQFLIQYYNGEERAKGNILERFSAQQFPDLHSELNLSSLELGDSALYFCASSVGWRAEAFFGQGTRLTVV.

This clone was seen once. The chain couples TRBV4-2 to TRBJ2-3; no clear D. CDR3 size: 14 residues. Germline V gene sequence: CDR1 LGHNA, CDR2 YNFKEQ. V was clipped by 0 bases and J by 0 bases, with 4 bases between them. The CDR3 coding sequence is TGTGCCAGCAGCCAAGATAGGAGCACAGATACGCAGTATTTT. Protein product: CASSQDRSTDTQYF.

CDR3 sequence: CASSPRGAGAYNEQFF. Here the CDR3 DNA reads TGTGCCAGCAGTCCCAGGGGAGCGGGGGCCTACAATGAGCAGTTCTTC. The chain combines TRBV28 with TRBJ2-1, with 8 bases that match TRBD2. The germline gives CDR1 MDHEN, CDR2 SYDVKM. Trimming took 5 bases from V and 2 from J; bases not matched to a gene: 8. The CDR3 consists of 16 residues. Looking up the rest from reference TRBV28 and TRBJ2-1 gives the full variable domain: DVKVTQSSRYLVKRTGEKVFLECVQDMDHENMFWYRQDPGLGLRLIYFSYDVKMKEKGDIPEGYSVSREKKERFSLILESASTNQTSMYLCASSPRGAGAYNEQFFGPGTRLTVL.

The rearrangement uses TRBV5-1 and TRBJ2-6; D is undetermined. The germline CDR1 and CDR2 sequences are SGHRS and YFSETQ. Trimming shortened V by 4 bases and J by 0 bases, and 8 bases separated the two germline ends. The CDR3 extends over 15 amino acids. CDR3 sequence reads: CASSGSTSGANVLTF. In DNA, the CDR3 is TGCGCCAGCAGCGGAAGTACCTCTGGGGCCAACGTCCTGACTTTC.

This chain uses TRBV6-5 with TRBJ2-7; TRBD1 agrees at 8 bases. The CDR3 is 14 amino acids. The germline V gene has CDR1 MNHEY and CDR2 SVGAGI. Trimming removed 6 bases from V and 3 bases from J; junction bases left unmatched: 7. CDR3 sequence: CASRRDRLNYEQYF. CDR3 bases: TGTGCCAGCAGGCGGGACAGGCTAAACTACGAGCAGTACTTC.

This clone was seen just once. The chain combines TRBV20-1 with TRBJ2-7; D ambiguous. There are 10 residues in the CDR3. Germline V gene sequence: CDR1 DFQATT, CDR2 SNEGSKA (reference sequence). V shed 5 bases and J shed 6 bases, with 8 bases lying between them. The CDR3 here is CSAYMVEQYF. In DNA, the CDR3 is TGCAGTGCTTATATGGTCGAGCAGTACTTC.

The CDR3 DNA reads TGTGCCAGCTCACGAGACAGAATCCCCTACAATGAGCAGTTCTTC. Translating gives CASSRDRIPYNEQFF. V usage is TRBV18 and J usage is TRBJ2-1, with a possible D match to TRBD1 (5 bases). Looked up from germline, CDR1 is KGHSH and CDR2 is LQKENI. V lost 4 bases, J lost 2 bases, and 12 bases lay in between. This CDR3 is 15 amino acids long.

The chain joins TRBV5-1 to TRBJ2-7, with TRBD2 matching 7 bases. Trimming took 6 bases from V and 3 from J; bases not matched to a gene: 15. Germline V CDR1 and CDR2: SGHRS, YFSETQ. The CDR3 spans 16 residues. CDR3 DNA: TGCGCCAGCAACCCAAACGGGGCGGGAGTAGGCTACGAGCAGTACTTC. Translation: CASNPNGAGVGYEQYF. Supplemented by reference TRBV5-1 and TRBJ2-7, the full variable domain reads KAGVTQTPRYLIKTRGQQVTLSCSPISGHRSVSWYQQTPGQGLQFLFEYFSETQRNKGNFPGRFSGRQFSNSRSEMNVSTLELGDSALYLCASNPNGAGVGYEQYFGPGTRLTVT.

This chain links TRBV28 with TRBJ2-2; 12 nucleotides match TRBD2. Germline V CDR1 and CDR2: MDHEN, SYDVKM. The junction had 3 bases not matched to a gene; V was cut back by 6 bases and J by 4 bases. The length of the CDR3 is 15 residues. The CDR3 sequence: CASRLLAGGTGELFF. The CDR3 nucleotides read TGTGCCAGCAGGCTACTAGCGGGAGGCACCGGGGAGCTGTTTTTT. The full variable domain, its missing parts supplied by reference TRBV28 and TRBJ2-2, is DVKVTQSSRYLVKRTGEKVFLECVQDMDHENMFWYRQDPGLGLRLIYFSYDVKMKEKGDIPEGYSVSREKKERFSLILESASTNQTSMYLCASRLLAGGTGELFFGEGSRLTVL.

CDR3 protein: CASSPVRVGHLTDTQYF. CDR3 coding DNA: TGTGCCAGCAGCCCCGTTAGGGTAGGACACCTGACAGATACGCAGTATTTT. The J gene is TRBJ2-3, the V gene TRBV7-9; D perhaps matches TRBD1 (5 bases). This CDR3 is 17 amino acids long. V lost 5 bases and J lost 3, with 21 bases in between. CDR1 and CDR2 from the germline V gene are SEHNR and FQNEAQ (reference sequence).

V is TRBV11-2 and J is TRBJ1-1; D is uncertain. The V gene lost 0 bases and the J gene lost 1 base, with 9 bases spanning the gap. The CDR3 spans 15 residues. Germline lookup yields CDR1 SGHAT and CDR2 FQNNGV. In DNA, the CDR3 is TGTGCCAGCAGCTTAGATCGAGGGAGGAACACTGAAGCTTTCTTT. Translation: CASSLDRGRNTEAFF.

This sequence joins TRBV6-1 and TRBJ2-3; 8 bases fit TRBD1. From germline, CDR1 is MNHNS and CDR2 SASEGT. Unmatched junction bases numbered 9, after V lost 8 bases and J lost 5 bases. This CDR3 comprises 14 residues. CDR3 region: CASRRTGSIDTQYF. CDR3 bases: TGTGCCAGCCGGAGGACAGGGTCAATAGATACGCAGTATTTT.

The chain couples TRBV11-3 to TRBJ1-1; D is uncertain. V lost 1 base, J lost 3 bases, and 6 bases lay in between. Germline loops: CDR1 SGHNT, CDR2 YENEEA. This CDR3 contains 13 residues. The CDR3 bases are TGTGCCAGCAGCTTAGGGACCTACACTGAAGCTTTCTTT. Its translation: CASSLGTYTEAFF.

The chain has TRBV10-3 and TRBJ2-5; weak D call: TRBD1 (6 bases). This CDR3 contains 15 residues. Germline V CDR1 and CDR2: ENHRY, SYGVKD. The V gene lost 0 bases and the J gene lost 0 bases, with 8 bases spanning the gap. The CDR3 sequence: CAISESQGYQETQYF. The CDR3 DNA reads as TGTGCCATCAGTGAGTCCCAGGGGTACCAAGAGACCCAGTACTTC.

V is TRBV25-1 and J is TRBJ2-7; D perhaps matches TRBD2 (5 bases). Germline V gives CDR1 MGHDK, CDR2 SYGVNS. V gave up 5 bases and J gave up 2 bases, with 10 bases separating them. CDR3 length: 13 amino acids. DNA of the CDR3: TGTGCCAGCAGTAAACTAGGGACCTACGAGCAGTACTTC. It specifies CASSKLGTYEQYF.

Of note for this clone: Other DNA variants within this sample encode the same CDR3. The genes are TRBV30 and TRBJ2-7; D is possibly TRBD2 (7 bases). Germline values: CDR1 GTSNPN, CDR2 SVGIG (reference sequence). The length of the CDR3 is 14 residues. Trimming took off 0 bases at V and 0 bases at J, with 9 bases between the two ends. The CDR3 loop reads CAWSVGGPSYEQYF. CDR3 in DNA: TGTGCCTGGAGTGTGGGGGGGCCCTCCTACGAGCAGTACTTC. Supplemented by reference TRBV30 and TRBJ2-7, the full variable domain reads SQTIHQWPATLVQPVGSPLSLECTVEGTSNPNLYWYRQAAGRGLQLLFYSVGIGQISSEVPQNLSASRPQDRQFILSSKKLLLSDSGFYLCAWSVGGPSYEQYFGPGTRLTVT.

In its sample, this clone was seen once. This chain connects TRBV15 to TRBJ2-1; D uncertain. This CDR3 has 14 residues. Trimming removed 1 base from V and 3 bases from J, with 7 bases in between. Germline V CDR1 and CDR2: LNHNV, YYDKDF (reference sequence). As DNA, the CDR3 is TGTGCCACCAGCAGAGTAAGCAGCTACAATGAGCAGTTCTTC. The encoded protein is CATSRVSSYNEQFF.

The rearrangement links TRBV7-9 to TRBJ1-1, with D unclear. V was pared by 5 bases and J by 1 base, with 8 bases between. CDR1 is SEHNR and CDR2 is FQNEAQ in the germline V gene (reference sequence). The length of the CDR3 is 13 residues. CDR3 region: CASSHSSNTEAFF. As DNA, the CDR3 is TGTGCCAGCAGCCATAGCTCGAACACTGAAGCTTTCTTT.

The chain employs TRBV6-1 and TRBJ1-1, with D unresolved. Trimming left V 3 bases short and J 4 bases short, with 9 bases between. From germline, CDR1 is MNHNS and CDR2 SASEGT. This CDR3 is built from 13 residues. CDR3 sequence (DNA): TGTGCCAGCAGTGACCAAAAGATCACTGAAGCTTTCTTT. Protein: CASSDQKITEAFF.

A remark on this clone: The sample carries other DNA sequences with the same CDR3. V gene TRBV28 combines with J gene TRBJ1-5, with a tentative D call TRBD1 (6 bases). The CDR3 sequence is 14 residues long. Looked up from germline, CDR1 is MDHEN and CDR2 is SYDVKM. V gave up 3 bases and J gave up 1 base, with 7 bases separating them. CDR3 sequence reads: CASSFRGSNQPQHF. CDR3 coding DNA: TGTGCCAGCAGTTTTAGGGGGAGCAATCAGCCCCAGCATTTT.

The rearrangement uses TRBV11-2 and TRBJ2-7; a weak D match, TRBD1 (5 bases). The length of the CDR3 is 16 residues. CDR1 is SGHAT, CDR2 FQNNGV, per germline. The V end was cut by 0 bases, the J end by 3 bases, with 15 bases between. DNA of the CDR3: TGTGCCAGCAGCTTAGATCGCGGCAGGGTCTACTACGAGCAGTACTTC. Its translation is CASSLDRGRVYYEQYF.

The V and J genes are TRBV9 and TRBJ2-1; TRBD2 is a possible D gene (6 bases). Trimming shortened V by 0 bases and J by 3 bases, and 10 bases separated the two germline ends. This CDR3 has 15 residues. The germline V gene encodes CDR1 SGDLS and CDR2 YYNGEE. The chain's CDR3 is CASSVDGSLYNEQFF. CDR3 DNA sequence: TGTGCCAGCAGCGTAGACGGGAGTCTCTACAATGAGCAGTTCTTC.

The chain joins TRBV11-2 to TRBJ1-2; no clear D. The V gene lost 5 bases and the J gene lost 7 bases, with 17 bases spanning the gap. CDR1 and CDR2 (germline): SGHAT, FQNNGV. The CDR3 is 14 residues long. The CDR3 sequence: CASSPRTSLGGYTF. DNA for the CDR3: TGTGCCAGCAGCCCAAGGACCAGCCTCGGTGGCTACACCTTC.